A selection of T cell receptor beta chains follows, all from one sample in a study of shared clonotypes between healthy human individuals. Profiled with immunoSEQ multiplex PCR; TCRdb holds only in-frame clones, not every one. The table lists nearly 1 million clones, about three quarters of them singletons. Source material: memory CD4+ T cells sorted from blood. All receptors come from a man between 18 and 29 years old in good health. Each CDR3 is given with its conserved first and last residue. A D gene is named only where the DNA matches it firmly. Size tells how often a clone was seen (once, few, many) or the class of an expanded clone, and some rows leave it out.

cdr3_length: 14
d_call: -
j_call: TRBJ2-7
v_call: TRBV14
clone_size: -
cdr3_aa: CASSQGAQPYEQYF
cdr3_nt: TGTGCCAGCAGCCAGGGGGCTCAACCCTACGAGCAGTACTTC

cdr3_length: 23
d_call: -
j_call: TRBJ2-3
v_call: TRBV19
clone_size: once
cdr3_aa: CASSIRGRAGFGGNRTSTDTQYF
cdr3_nt: TGTGCCAGTAGTATTCGGGGCAGGGCTGGTTTCGGCGGGAACCGCACTAGCACAGATACGCAGTATTTT

cdr3_length: 13
d_call: -
j_call: TRBJ2-5
v_call: TRBV27
clone_size: -
cdr3_aa: CASSLSPDLTQYF
cdr3_nt: TGTGCCAGCAGTTTATCGCCGGACTTAACCCAGTACTTC

cdr3_length: 15
d_call: -
j_call: TRBJ2-7
v_call: TRBV10-2
clone_size: many
cdr3_aa: CASSESGAGRGEQYF
cdr3_nt: TGCGCCAGCAGTGAGTCAGGGGCGGGACGGGGCGAGCAGTACTTC

cdr3_length: 19
d_call: -
j_call: TRBJ2-5
v_call: TRBV5-1
clone_size: -
cdr3_aa: CASSFDGTQKNKLQETQYF
cdr3_nt: TGCGCCAGCAGCTTCGACGGGACTCAAAAAAACAAGTTGCAAGAGACCCAGTACTTC

cdr3_length: 14
d_call: TRBD1
j_call: TRBJ1-2
v_call: TRBV5-8
clone_size: -
cdr3_aa: CASSLGQGARGYTF
cdr3_nt: TGTGCCAGCAGCTTAGGACAGGGGGCTCGCGGCTACACCTTC

cdr3_length: 15
d_call: TRBD2
j_call: TRBJ2-7
v_call: TRBV5-4
clone_size: many
cdr3_aa: CASSKGLAGASEQYF
cdr3_nt: TGTGCCAGCAGCAAAGGACTAGCGGGAGCTTCCGAGCAGTACTTC

cdr3_length: 18
d_call: TRBD2
j_call: TRBJ2-3
v_call: TRBV7-3
clone_size: -
cdr3_aa: CASSLSGQTSGGTDTQYF
cdr3_nt: TGTGCCAGCAGCTTATCAGGCCAGACTAGCGGAGGCACAGATACGCAGTATTTT

cdr3_length: 13
d_call: -
j_call: TRBJ1-6
v_call: TRBV30
clone_size: -
cdr3_aa: CAWSVGSYSPLHF
cdr3_nt: TGTGCCTGGAGTGTAGGCAGCTATTCACCCCTCCACTTT

cdr3_length: 15
d_call: -
j_call: TRBJ1-3
v_call: TRBV5-5
clone_size: -
cdr3_aa: CASSLGVFTGNTIYF
cdr3_nt: TGTGCCAGCAGCTTGGGAGTTTTTACTGGAAACACCATATATTTT

cdr3_length: 13
d_call: TRBD2
j_call: TRBJ2-1
v_call: TRBV2
clone_size: -
cdr3_aa: CATSQGLDREQFF
cdr3_nt: TGTGCCACGTCACAGGGACTAGATCGGGAGCAGTTCTTC

cdr3_length: 15
d_call: TRBD2
j_call: TRBJ2-2
v_call: TRBV11-2
clone_size: -
cdr3_aa: CASSRTSGNTGELFF
cdr3_nt: TGTGCCAGCAGCCGGACTAGCGGGAACACCGGGGAGCTGTTTTTT

cdr3_length: 16
d_call: -
j_call: TRBJ1-2
v_call: TRBV5-4
clone_size: -
cdr3_aa: CASTLGAGQSNYGYTF
cdr3_nt: TGTGCCAGCACCTTGGGTGCCGGGCAGTCAAACTATGGCTACACCTTC

cdr3_length: 16
d_call: TRBD1
j_call: TRBJ2-3
v_call: TRBV10-3
clone_size: -
cdr3_aa: CAIMASGTGFTDTQYF
cdr3_nt: TGTGCCATCATGGCTTCCGGGACAGGGTTTACAGATACGCAGTATTTT

cdr3_length: 13
d_call: TRBD1
j_call: TRBJ2-1
v_call: TRBV5-4
clone_size: -
cdr3_aa: CASTDLKQGRQFF
cdr3_nt: TGTGCCAGCACCGACCTAAAACAGGGGAGGCAGTTCTTC

cdr3_length: 15
d_call: -
j_call: TRBJ2-2
v_call: TRBV6-5
clone_size: once
cdr3_aa: CASSRGGGVTGELFF
cdr3_nt: TGTGCCAGCAGTAGGGGGGGAGGGGTAACCGGGGAGCTGTTTTTT

cdr3_length: 13
d_call: TRBD2
j_call: TRBJ2-5
v_call: TRBV27
clone_size: -
cdr3_aa: CATSSGGPSAQYF
cdr3_nt: TGTGCTACCTCTAGCGGGGGCCCATCGGCCCAGTACTTC

cdr3_length: 15
d_call: -
j_call: TRBJ2-3
v_call: TRBV5-4
clone_size: -
cdr3_aa: CASSLPVQGVDTQYF
cdr3_nt: TGTGCCAGCAGCTTGCCTGTTCAGGGAGTAGATACGCAGTATTTT

cdr3_length: 15
d_call: -
j_call: TRBJ2-7
v_call: TRBV28
clone_size: -
cdr3_aa: CASSLRGAWAYEQYF
cdr3_nt: TGTGCCAGCAGTTTAAGGGGGGCTTGGGCTTACGAGCAGTACTTC

cdr3_length: 15
d_call: -
j_call: TRBJ2-1
v_call: TRBV5-4
clone_size: -
cdr3_aa: CASSFNTRTSNEQFF
cdr3_nt: TGTGCCAGCAGCTTTAATACCCGGACGAGCAATGAGCAGTTCTTC

cdr3_length: 13
d_call: -
j_call: TRBJ2-3
v_call: TRBV10-1
clone_size: few
cdr3_aa: CASSRDSTDTQYF
cdr3_nt: TGCGCCAGCAGTAGGGACAGCACAGATACGCAGTATTTT

cdr3_length: 13
d_call: -
j_call: TRBJ2-1
v_call: TRBV19
clone_size: -
cdr3_aa: CASSIDSGYEQFF
cdr3_nt: TGTGCCAGTAGTATAGACAGTGGGTATGAGCAGTTCTTC

cdr3_length: 13
d_call: -
j_call: TRBJ2-1
v_call: TRBV2
clone_size: -
cdr3_aa: CASKAASYNEQFF
cdr3_nt: TGTGCCAGCAAAGCGGCCTCCTACAATGAGCAGTTCTTC

cdr3_length: 15
d_call: -
j_call: TRBJ1-1
v_call: TRBV5-1
clone_size: -
cdr3_aa: CASSLGTDMNTEAFF
cdr3_nt: TGCGCCAGCAGCTTGGGGACGGATATGAACACTGAAGCTTTCTTT

cdr3_length: 14
d_call: -
j_call: TRBJ1-5
v_call: TRBV28
clone_size: -
cdr3_aa: CASSLRQVNQPQHF
cdr3_nt: TGTGCCAGCAGTCTTCGACAGGTAAATCAGCCCCAGCATTTT

cdr3_length: 12
d_call: -
j_call: TRBJ2-3
v_call: TRBV19
clone_size: -
cdr3_aa: CASSRDTDTQYF
cdr3_nt: TGTGCCAGTAGTAGGGACACAGATACGCAGTATTTT

cdr3_length: 13
d_call: -
j_call: TRBJ1-5
v_call: TRBV2
clone_size: -
cdr3_aa: CASSSWVDQPQHF
cdr3_nt: TGTGCCAGCAGTTCCTGGGTGGATCAGCCCCAGCATTTT

cdr3_length: 14
d_call: -
j_call: TRBJ2-2
v_call: TRBV6-6
clone_size: -
cdr3_aa: CASGRSINTGELFF
cdr3_nt: TGTGCCAGCGGCCGCTCGATTAACACCGGGGAGCTGTTTTTT

cdr3_length: 16
d_call: -
j_call: TRBJ1-3
v_call: TRBV30
clone_size: -
cdr3_aa: CAWSVPGSHSGNTIYF
cdr3_nt: TGTGCCTGGAGTGTACCTGGCTCCCACTCTGGAAACACCATATATTTT

cdr3_length: 15
d_call: -
j_call: TRBJ2-3
v_call: TRBV6-1
clone_size: once
cdr3_aa: CASSKGGGGTDTQYF
cdr3_nt: TGTGCCAGCAGTAAGGGTGGAGGGGGCACAGATACGCAGTATTTT

cdr3_length: 11
d_call: -
j_call: TRBJ1-5
v_call: TRBV19
clone_size: -
cdr3_aa: CASSIARTQHF
cdr3_nt: TGTGCCAGTAGTATAGCGCGTACCCAGCATTTT

cdr3_length: 18
d_call: -
j_call: TRBJ2-1
v_call: TRBV10-3
clone_size: -
cdr3_aa: CAISPNDWGVSSYNEQFF
cdr3_nt: TGTGCCATCAGTCCAAACGACTGGGGCGTAAGCTCCTACAATGAGCAGTTCTTC

cdr3_length: 16
d_call: TRBD2
j_call: TRBJ2-3
v_call: TRBV11-2
clone_size: -
cdr3_aa: CASSLTGTSATDTQYF
cdr3_nt: TGTGCCAGCAGCTTGACCGGGACTAGCGCTACAGATACGCAGTATTTT

cdr3_length: 14
d_call: -
j_call: TRBJ2-7
v_call: TRBV5-1
clone_size: -
cdr3_aa: CASSLSWETYEQYF
cdr3_nt: TGCGCCAGCAGCCTAAGCTGGGAGACCTACGAGCAGTACTTC

cdr3_length: 15
d_call: TRBD1
j_call: TRBJ1-6
v_call: TRBV19
clone_size: -
cdr3_aa: CARRQGARDNSPLHF
cdr3_nt: TGTGCCAGAAGACAGGGGGCCCGAGATAATTCACCCCTCCACTTT

cdr3_length: 18
d_call: -
j_call: TRBJ2-5
v_call: TRBV27
clone_size: -
cdr3_aa: CASSLGFQKGEFGETQYF
cdr3_nt: TGTGCCAGCAGTTTAGGGTTCCAGAAGGGGGAATTCGGGGAGACCCAGTACTTC

cdr3_length: 15
d_call: -
j_call: TRBJ1-5
v_call: TRBV5-1
clone_size: few
cdr3_aa: CASSSGTDSNQPQHF
cdr3_nt: TGCGCCAGCAGCTCCGGGACGGATAGCAATCAGCCCCAGCATTTT

cdr3_length: 16
d_call: -
j_call: TRBJ1-1
v_call: TRBV7-2
clone_size: -
cdr3_aa: CASSLVAVGGSTEAFF
cdr3_nt: TGTGCCAGCAGCTTAGTGGCAGTCGGGGGGAGCACTGAAGCTTTCTTT

cdr3_length: 16
d_call: -
j_call: TRBJ2-3
v_call: TRBV7-2
clone_size: -
cdr3_aa: CASSPEGNRGTDTQYF
cdr3_nt: TGTGCCAGCAGCCCCGAGGGGAATAGGGGCACAGATACGCAGTATTTT

cdr3_length: 16
d_call: -
j_call: TRBJ1-2
v_call: TRBV28
clone_size: -
cdr3_aa: CASSLGGAAPRYGYTF
cdr3_nt: TGTGCCAGCAGTTTAGGGGGCGCAGCCCCTCGCTATGGCTACACCTTC

cdr3_length: 15
d_call: TRBD2
j_call: TRBJ2-1
v_call: TRBV2
clone_size: once
cdr3_aa: CASSGTSGGLGEQFF
cdr3_nt: TGTGCCAGCAGTGGGACTAGCGGGGGTTTGGGTGAGCAGTTCTTC

cdr3_length: 14
d_call: TRBD2
j_call: TRBJ2-3
v_call: TRBV10-1
clone_size: -
cdr3_aa: CASSSGSPTDTQYF
cdr3_nt: TGCGCCAGCTCCAGCGGGAGCCCCACAGATACGCAGTATTTT

cdr3_length: 15
d_call: -
j_call: TRBJ2-3
v_call: TRBV29-1
clone_size: -
cdr3_aa: CSVTLANDSTDTQYF
cdr3_nt: TGCAGCGTTACCCTAGCAAACGACAGCACAGATACGCAGTATTTT

cdr3_length: 15
d_call: TRBD1
j_call: TRBJ1-1
v_call: TRBV6-5
clone_size: -
cdr3_aa: CASSYIAGGSTEAFF
cdr3_nt: TGTGCCAGCAGTTACATCGCAGGGGGAAGTACTGAAGCTTTCTTT

cdr3_length: 15
d_call: TRBD1
j_call: TRBJ2-1
v_call: TRBV5-1
clone_size: -
cdr3_aa: CASSHTGGLGNEQFF
cdr3_nt: TGCGCCAGCAGCCACACAGGGGGCCTTGGGAATGAGCAGTTCTTC

cdr3_length: 14
d_call: -
j_call: TRBJ2-2
v_call: TRBV7-8
clone_size: many
cdr3_aa: CASSSLILAGELFF
cdr3_nt: TGTGCCAGCAGCTCTCTAATTTTGGCCGGGGAGCTGTTTTTT

cdr3_length: 13
d_call: -
j_call: TRBJ1-6
v_call: TRBV28
clone_size: -
cdr3_aa: CATRKAYNSPLHF
cdr3_nt: TGTGCCACCAGAAAGGCCTATAATTCACCCCTCCACTTT

cdr3_length: 15
d_call: TRBD1
j_call: TRBJ1-6
v_call: TRBV30
clone_size: -
cdr3_aa: CAWSPRLTGFRPLHF
cdr3_nt: TGTGCCTGGAGTCCACGACTGACAGGGTTCAGACCCCTCCACTTT

cdr3_length: 12
d_call: -
j_call: TRBJ2-1
v_call: TRBV5-1
clone_size: -
cdr3_aa: CASSQSSNEQFF
cdr3_nt: TGCGCCAGCAGCCAAAGTAGCAATGAGCAGTTCTTC

cdr3_length: 15
d_call: TRBD2
j_call: TRBJ2-1
v_call: TRBV6-1
clone_size: once
cdr3_aa: CASTGRGLAGGEQFF
cdr3_nt: TGTGCCAGCACGGGGCGCGGACTAGCGGGAGGGGAGCAGTTCTTC

cdr3_length: 12
d_call: -
j_call: TRBJ1-1
v_call: TRBV18
clone_size: -
cdr3_aa: CASSVSTDVAFF
cdr3_nt: TGTGCCAGCTCAGTATCTACAGACGTGGCTTTCTTT

cdr3_length: 15
d_call: TRBD2
j_call: TRBJ2-7
v_call: TRBV18
clone_size: -
cdr3_aa: CASSPPGLAGYEQYF
cdr3_nt: TGTGCCAGCTCACCACCGGGACTAGCGGGCTACGAGCAGTACTTC

cdr3_length: 16
d_call: TRBD1
j_call: TRBJ2-7
v_call: TRBV6-4
clone_size: -
cdr3_aa: CASIDLDRGSSYEQYF
cdr3_nt: TGTGCCAGCATCGACCTCGACAGGGGGAGCTCCTACGAGCAGTACTTC

cdr3_length: 13
d_call: TRBD2
j_call: TRBJ2-7
v_call: TRBV10-3
clone_size: -
cdr3_aa: CAINERESGEQYF
cdr3_nt: TGTGCCATCAACGAGCGGGAGTCCGGCGAGCAGTACTTC

cdr3_length: 15
d_call: TRBD1
j_call: TRBJ1-4
v_call: TRBV9
clone_size: -
cdr3_aa: CASSVRQGDSEKLFF
cdr3_nt: TGTGCCAGCAGCGTTCGACAGGGGGATAGCGAAAAACTGTTTTTT

cdr3_length: 15
d_call: TRBD2
j_call: TRBJ2-1
v_call: TRBV11-1
clone_size: -
cdr3_aa: CASSPGTSGYNEQFF
cdr3_nt: TGTGCCAGCAGCCCGGGGACTAGCGGATACAATGAGCAGTTCTTC

cdr3_length: 16
d_call: -
j_call: TRBJ2-1
v_call: TRBV30
clone_size: -
cdr3_aa: CAWSPPGVRESNEQFF
cdr3_nt: TGTGCCTGGAGTCCGCCCGGGGTGAGGGAGTCAAATGAGCAGTTCTTC

cdr3_length: 13
d_call: -
j_call: TRBJ2-3
v_call: TRBV7-2
clone_size: -
cdr3_aa: CASSLPETDTQYF
cdr3_nt: TGTGCCAGCAGCTTGCCGGAGACAGATACGCAGTATTTT

cdr3_length: 15
d_call: TRBD1
j_call: TRBJ1-2
v_call: TRBV30
clone_size: -
cdr3_aa: CASSGTGAINYGYTF
cdr3_nt: TGTGCCTCCTCCGGGACAGGGGCCATTAACTATGGCTACACCTTC

cdr3_length: 12
d_call: TRBD2
j_call: TRBJ2-7
v_call: TRBV19
clone_size: few
cdr3_aa: CASGPSGYEQYF
cdr3_nt: TGTGCCAGTGGACCTAGCGGCTACGAGCAGTACTTC